A single sample gave rise to the 9 T cell receptor beta chains below, sequenced in a study of identical twins. One entry per CDR3 protein, called by TCRdb with MiXCR from the 5' RACE reads. Counted here are 200,000 to 300,000 distinct CDR3 sequences, 5.5% to 7% occurring once; the ten biggest clones make up 3% to 4%. These sequences were also reported in another study, on yellow fever vaccine responses in identical twins.

What was sequenced was memory (CD45RO+) T cells sorted from blood. The receptor source for this set is a young woman in good health.

The V gene is TRBV6-5, the J gene TRBJ1-1, with TRBD1 as a possible D gene (6 bases). The CDR3 is 17 amino acids. Germline V gives CDR1 MNHEY, CDR2 SVGAGI. Trimming removed 4 bases at V and 4 bases at J, with 22 bases between. CDR3 loop: CASSFLPQGRRGTEAFF. The DNA of the CDR3 is TGTGCCAGCAGTTTTTTACCCCAGGGGCGAAGGGGCACTGAAGCTTTCTTT.

This clonotype was seen a few times. The CDR3 nucleotides read TGCAGTGCTAGAGCCGACGGCGGGTCGGGTACTGAAGCTTTCTTT. Amino acids: CSARADGGSGTEAFF. V gene TRBV20-1 combines with J gene TRBJ1-1; D is unresolved. In germline, CDR1 is DFQATT, CDR2 SNEGSKA (reference sequence). The CDR3 length is 15 residues. Deletions cut 1 base from V and 5 bases from J, with 17 bases between.

With respect to this clonotype: The germline gene is not matched at one end of the junction; a read error may be the cause. This rearrangement joins TRBV15 to TRBJ2-5, with D maybe TRBD1 (5 bases). This CDR3 is built from 14 residues. The V gene's germline CDR1 is LNHNV and CDR2 YYDKDF (reference sequence). The CDR3 loop is CATIRDRQLETQYF. The CDR3 DNA is TGTGCCACCATCAGAGATAGACAGCTTGAGACCCAGTACTTC. Complete variable domain (other parts from reference TRBV15 and TRBJ2-5): DAMVIQNPRYQVTQFGKPVTLSCSQTLNHNVMYWYQQKSSQAPKLLFHYYDKDFNNEADTPDNFQSRRPNTSFCFLDIRSPGLGDTAMYLCATIRDRQLETQYFGPGTRLLVL.

The chain employs TRBV27 and TRBJ2-7; 9 bases map to TRBD1. The germline gives CDR1 MNHEY, CDR2 SMNVEV (reference sequence). J lost 4 bases, V lost 3 bases, and 7 bases had no gene match. The CDR3 loop spans 15 amino acids. CDR3 in DNA: TGTGCCAGCAGTTTTTTAGGACAGGGGATATACGAGCAGTACTTC. Protein sequence: CASSFLGQGIYEQYF.

The rearrangement joins TRBV27 to TRBJ2-2; 10 bases map to TRBD2. Germline CDR1 is MNHEY and CDR2 is SMNVEV (reference sequence). The trim removed 7 bases at V and 6 bases at J, leaving 20 bases unmatched. This CDR3 spans 19 amino acids. This chain's CDR3 is CASTLLIPSGGRRSGELFF. In nucleotides, the CDR3 is TGTGCCAGCACCTTATTGATACCTAGCGGGGGTCGGAGGTCCGGGGAGCTGTTTTTT.

This clonotype has only a few counts. J is TRBJ1-4 and V is TRBV6-6; D remains unclear. The CDR3 runs to 12 residues. V shed 2 bases and J shed 4 bases, with 2 bases lying between them. The V gene's germline CDR1 is MNHNY and CDR2 SVGAGI (reference sequence). The CDR3 loop reads CASSYNNEKLFF. CDR3 coding DNA: TGTGCCAGCAGTTACAATAATGAAAAACTGTTTTTT.

This clonotype was seen a few times. The chain has TRBV7-8 and TRBJ1-5, with 7 bases matching TRBD1. In germline, CDR1 is SGHVS, CDR2 FQNEAQ. This CDR3 has 16 amino acids. V lost 1 base to trimming and J lost 6 bases; unmatched junction nucleotides: 9. In nucleotides, the CDR3 is TGTGCCAGCAGCTTAGGAGGGCAGGGGGTTGGTCAGCCCCAGCATTTT. Its translation is CASSLGGQGVGQPQHF.

In this sample, this clonotype turned up many times. The chain employs TRBV6-1 and TRBJ2-4; 8 bases are shared with TRBD2. V gave up 5 bases and J gave up 3 bases; unmatched junction bases: 6. The V gene's germline CDR1 is MNHNS and CDR2 SASEGT. This CDR3 is 15 amino acids long. The CDR3 sequence: CASSRLSGNKNIQYF. DNA for the CDR3: TGTGCCAGCAGTCGCCTTAGCGGGAACAAAAACATTCAGTACTTC.

Many counts were recorded for this clonotype. The chain couples TRBV20-1 to TRBJ2-1, with TRBD1 identical over 11 bases. Germline values: CDR1 DFQATT, CDR2 SNEGSKA (reference sequence). The V segment lost 2 bases and the J segment 7 bases; nucleotides outside the gene matches: 19. The CDR3 length is 19 residues. CDR3 DNA sequence: TGCAGTGCTAGACGGCTCGGGGTCTGGGACAGGGGGGACGAGAATGAGCAGTTCTTC. It specifies CSARRLGVWDRGDENEQFF.